What follows are 14 T cell receptor beta chains derived from one specimen sequenced in a study of cytomegalovirus exposure and HLA in healthy donors. It was with 60 Vbeta and 13 Jbeta primers that the PCR ran. This table comes from immunoSEQ multiplex PCR, and its TCRdb copy is limited to in-frame clones, with some not included. This sample carries 150,000 or so clones, around 85% of them seen once, and the ten largest clones take approximately 1.2%. Source material: PBMCs. All receptors derive from a man in his fifties in good health and CMV-seropositive.

The rearrangement uses TRBV28 and TRBJ2-7; D is possibly TRBD1 (5 bases). Deletions cut 1 base from V and 1 base from J, with 8 bases between. Germline CDR1 is MDHEN and CDR2 is SYDVKM. The CDR3 is 14 amino acids. The CDR3 bases are TGTGCCAGCAGTTTATCGACAGTTTCCTACGAGCAGTACTTC. This sequence encodes CASSLSTVSYEQYF.

J is TRBJ1-1 and V is TRBV7-9, with TRBD1 matching 7 bases. The ends lost 5 bases at V and 5 bases at J; junction bases unmatched: 11. The CDR3 runs to 15 residues. Germline values: CDR1 SEHNR, CDR2 FQNEAQ (reference sequence). CDR3 coding DNA: TGTGCCAGCAGCCCTAACCGACAGGGAGGAACTGAAGCTTTCTTT. Protein sequence: CASSPNRQGGTEAFF.

The chain employs TRBV5-1 and TRBJ1-2, with D maybe TRBD1 (6 bases). V was pared by 0 bases and J by 6 bases, with 15 bases between. This CDR3 region has 15 residues. Germline lookup yields CDR1 SGHRS and CDR2 YFSETQ. The CDR3 loop is CASSLGIGGGDGYTF. As DNA, the CDR3 is TGCGCCAGCAGCTTGGGAATTGGCGGGGGCGATGGCTACACCTTC.

V usage is TRBV6-1 and J usage is TRBJ2-3, with D tentatively TRBD2 (6 bases). The V and J ends lost 6 bases and 4 bases respectively, with 17 bases between them. Germline V gene data show CDR1 as MNHNS and CDR2 as SASEGT. This CDR3 spans 15 amino acids. The CDR3 protein is CASSLMGGGADTQYF. The CDR3, as DNA: TGTGCCAGCAGCCTGATGGGGGGTGGGGCAGATACGCAGTATTTT.

The genes are TRBV12-1 and TRBJ2-7; TRBD2 is taken as the D call from the table, unchecked against the DNA. TRBV12-1 is deemed a pseudogene. This CDR3 comprises 16 residues. CDR3 protein: CASSPFLSGGTYEQYF. CDR3 nucleotides: TGTGCCAGCAGCCCCTTCCTTAGCGGGGGAACCTACGAGCAGTACTTC.

This clone was detected a few times. The chain combines TRBV7-2 with TRBJ1-6, with 9 bases that match TRBD1. V gave up 3 bases and J gave up 9 bases; unmatched junction bases: 15. CDR1 is SGHTA, CDR2 FQGNSA, per germline. The CDR3 covers 18 residues. The CDR3 sequence: CASSFPLARTGGSSPLHF. CDR3 nucleotides: TGTGCCAGCAGCTTCCCCCTAGCTAGAACAGGGGGCTCTTCACCCCTCCACTTT.

The chain joins TRBV7-9 to TRBJ1-6; a possible D gene is TRBD1 (5 bases). Deletions cut 3 bases from V and 5 bases from J, with 11 bases between. The CDR3 covers 15 residues. Germline values: CDR1 SEHNR, CDR2 FQNEAQ (reference sequence). CDR3 in amino acids: CASSLSRGNNSPLHF. The DNA of the CDR3 is TGTGCCAGCAGCTTGAGCCGGGGGAATAATTCACCCCTCCACTTT.

The chain employs TRBV10-2 and TRBJ2-1; the match to TRBD2 covers 11 bases. V shed 4 bases, J shed 9 bases, and the junction held 11 bases outside the gene matches. The CDR3 contains 16 residues. Germline-derived CDR1 and CDR2 are WSHSY and SAAADI. As DNA, the CDR3 is TGCGCCAGCAGTGCCCTCGGGGGACTAGCGGCGACTGAGCAGTTCTTC. Translated: CASSALGGLAATEQFF.

This clone is a singleton in its sample. The chain uses TRBV6-5 and TRBJ1-2, with 7 bases that match TRBD1. The CDR3 runs 14 residues. V trimming: 5 bases; J trimming: 4 bases; junction bases outside the gene matches: 7. Germline V gene lookup returns CDR1 MNHEY and CDR2 SVGAGI. The CDR3 reads CASSDRQGGYGYTF. CDR3 bases: TGTGCCAGCAGTGACCGACAGGGAGGCTATGGCTACACCTTC.

The V gene is TRBV2, the J gene TRBJ2-5; tentative D call: TRBD1 (7 bases). Germline V CDR1 and CDR2: SNHLY, FYNNEI. Between the trimmed V and J ends, which lost 7 bases and 0 bases, there was a span of 12 bases. The CDR3 is 14 residues long. CDR3 in amino acids: CASIADRNQETQYF. The CDR3 DNA is TGTGCCAGCATAGCGGACAGGAACCAAGAGACCCAGTACTTC.

This clone came up a few times. The chain is built from TRBV4-3 and TRBJ2-1, with TRBD2 matching 13 bases. Losses at the gene ends were 3 bases for V and 9 bases for J; bases not matched to a gene: 5. The germline V gene encodes CDR1 LGHNA and CDR2 YSLEER. This CDR3 has 15 residues. CDR3 sequence (DNA): TGCGCCAGCAGCCATACTAGCGGGAGGGCCGGTGAGCAGTTCTTC. The encoded protein is CASSHTSGRAGEQFF.

The genes are TRBV18 and TRBJ2-4, with a weak D call TRBD2 (6 bases). CDR3 size: 13 residues. Trimming cost V 3 bases and J 8 bases, with 11 bases left between them. Germline V CDR1 and CDR2: KGHSH, LQKENI. The CDR3 protein is CASSPATGDIQYF. The CDR3 coding sequence is TGTGCCAGCTCACCGGCCACGGGGGACATTCAGTACTTC.

The chain recombines TRBV30 with TRBJ2-5; TRBD1 matches 7 bases. Per germline, CDR1 GTSNPN and CDR2 SVGIG (reference sequence). This CDR3 is built from 14 residues. V shed 0 bases and J 3 bases; nucleotides not matched to a gene: 4. CDR3 loop: CAWSVRDRKETQYF. CDR3 in DNA: TGTGCCTGGAGTGTACGGGACAGAAAAGAGACCCAGTACTTC. Full variable domain (remainder filled in from reference TRBV30 and TRBJ2-5): SQTIHQWPATLVQPVGSPLSLECTVEGTSNPNLYWYRQAAGRGLQLLFYSVGIGQISSEVPQNLSASRPQDRQFILSSKKLLLSDSGFYLCAWSVRDRKETQYFGPGTRLLVL.

The rearrangement joins TRBV6-6 to TRBJ2-2, with 10 bases aligning to TRBD2. The junction had 7 bases not matched to a gene; V was cut back by 7 bases and J by 8 bases. Germline assignment: CDR1 MNHNY and CDR2 SVGAGI (reference sequence). CDR3 length: 14 residues. CDR3 sequence: CASMRLAGEGELFF. CDR3 coding DNA: TGTGCCAGCATGAGGCTAGCGGGGGAAGGGGAGCTGTTTTTT.